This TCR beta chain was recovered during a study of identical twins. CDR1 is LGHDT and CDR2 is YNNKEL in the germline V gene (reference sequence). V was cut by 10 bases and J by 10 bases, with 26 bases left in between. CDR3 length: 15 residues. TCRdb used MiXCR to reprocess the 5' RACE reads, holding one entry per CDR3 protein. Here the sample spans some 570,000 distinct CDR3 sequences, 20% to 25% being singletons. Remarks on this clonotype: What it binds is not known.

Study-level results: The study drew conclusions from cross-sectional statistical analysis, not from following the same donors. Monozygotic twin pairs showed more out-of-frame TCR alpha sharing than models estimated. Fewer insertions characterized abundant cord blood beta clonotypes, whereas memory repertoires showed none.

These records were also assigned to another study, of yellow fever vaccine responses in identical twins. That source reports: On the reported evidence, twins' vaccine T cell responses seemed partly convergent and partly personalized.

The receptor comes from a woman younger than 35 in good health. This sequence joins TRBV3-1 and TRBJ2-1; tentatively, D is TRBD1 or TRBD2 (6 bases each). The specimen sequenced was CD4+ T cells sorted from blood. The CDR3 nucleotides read TGTGCCACCTGCCAACCTTGGGGGCGGGAAAAAGAGCAGTTCTTC. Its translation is CATCQPWGREKEQFF.